Listed below are T cell receptor beta chains from one sample, sequenced in a study of blood T cells in healthy people across ages. MiXCR was run by TCRdb on the 5' RACE reads, yielding one entry per CDR3 protein. Counted here are 1.5 million to 2 million distinct CDR3 sequences, less than 50% occurring once; the ten biggest clones make up over 2%. Sequencing was carried out using blood. All receptors derive from a woman aged 40 to 50 in good health. CDR3s include the opening cysteine and the closing phenylalanine or tryptophan. The D gene is left open where the match is weak. Not every row has a clone size; where given, it reads once, few, many or a size class.

TRBJ1-2,NA,TRBV7-2,TRBD1,CASSLAVRTGAINYGYTF,TGTGCCAGCAGCTTAGCTGTGAGGACAGGGGCCATTAACTATGGCTACACCTTC
TRBJ2-1,NA,TRBV7-9,NA,CASVGRGYNEQFF,TGTGCCAGCGTGGGCAGGGGATACAATGAGCAGTTCTTC
TRBJ1-6,NA,TRBV15,TRBD1,CATSGHLNPGQGIVNNSPLHF,TGTGCCACCAGCGGACACTTAAATCCGGGACAGGGTATTGTGAATAATTCACCCCTCCACTTT
TRBJ1-2,NA,TRBV20-1,TRBD1,CSARDGTGGDGYTF,TGCAGTGCTAGAGATGGGACAGGGGGTGATGGCTACACCTTC
TRBJ2-5,NA,TRBV20-1,TRBD2,CSARDLLAGFETQYF,TGCAGTGCTAGAGATCTGCTAGCGGGGTTTGAGACCCAGTACTTC
TRBJ2-5,few,TRBV7-2,NA,CASSFLGGDGETQYF,TGTGCCAGCAGCTTTCTTGGGGGCGACGGAGAGACCCAGTACTTC
TRBJ2-2,NA,TRBV5-5,NA,CATSKGTGELFF,TGTGCCACCTCTAAAGGCACCGGGGAGCTGTTTTTT
TRBJ2-5,few,TRBV7-9,NA,CAVPTGSRETQYF,TGTGCCGTTCCTACAGGGTCCCGGGAGACCCAGTACTTC
TRBJ2-6,few,TRBV2,TRBD1,CAKRGPGANVLTF,TGTGCCAAAAGGGGGCCTGGGGCCAACGTCCTGACTTTC
TRBJ2-7,NA,TRBV4-1,TRBD1,CASSQDGQGAYEQYF,TGCGCCAGCAGCCAAGATGGACAGGGGGCCTACGAGCAGTACTTC
TRBJ1-5,few,TRBV7-9,NA,CASSPTGSPNQPQHF,TGTGCCAGCAGCCCCACAGGGTCCCCCAATCAGCCCCAGCATTTT
TRBJ2-1,few,TRBV7-6,NA,CASSQGRNNEQFF,TGTGCCAGCAGCCAGGGACGGAACAATGAGCAGTTCTTC
TRBJ2-7,once,TRBV3-1,NA,CASSQDVGTALGEQYF,TGTGCCAGCAGCCAAGATGTAGGGACCGCGCTGGGCGAGCAGTACTTC
TRBJ1-6,NA,TRBV27,NA,CASRTPSSSYNSPLHF,TGTGCCAGCCGCACCCCGAGTAGCTCCTATAATTCACCCCTCCACTTT
TRBJ2-3,few,TRBV5-1,NA,CASSLETGRRADTQYF,TGCGCCAGCAGCTTGGAGACAGGGAGGCGGGCAGATACGCAGTATTTT
TRBJ1-6,NA,TRBV25-1,TRBD1,CASSETTTGPNNSPLHF,TGTGCCAGCAGTGAAACCACGACAGGGCCTAATAATTCACCCCTCCACTTT
TRBJ2-7,few,TRBV28,NA,CASRSPTYEQYF,TGTGCCAGCAGGTCCCCTACCTACGAGCAGTACTTC